Presented here are 10 T cell receptor beta chains from one specimen sequenced in a study of cytomegalovirus exposure and HLA in healthy donors. With 60 Vbeta and 13 Jbeta primers, the PCR was carried out. The data were produced by immunoSEQ multiplex PCR, yet TCRdb's version contains in-frame clones alone and is incomplete. The sample holds 150,000 to 200,000 clones; 70% to 80% are singletons and the top ten take approximately 1.3%. Sequenced: PBMCs. The receptor source for this set is a man in his late teens or twenties in good health and CMV-seronegative.

The V gene is TRBV5-6, the J gene TRBJ1-2, with D possibly matching TRBD1 (5 bases). The CDR3 extends over 13 amino acids. Germline CDR1 SGHDT, CDR2 YYEEEE. V was cut by 0 bases and J by 8 bases, with 11 bases left in between. CDR3 region: CASSLGRVGGYTF. The CDR3 DNA follows: TGTGCCAGCAGCTTGGGCAGGGTTGGCGGCTACACCTTC. Using reference TRBV5-6 and TRBJ1-2 for the parts outside the CDR3, the full variable domain is DAGVTQSPTHLIKTRGQQVTLRCSPKSGHDTVSWYQQALGQGPQFIFQYYEEEERQRGNFPDRFSGHQFPNYSSELNVNALLLGDSALYLCASSLGRVGGYTFGSGTRLTVV.

The chain is built from TRBV6-1 and TRBJ2-1, with 10 bases lining up with TRBD2. CDR1 and CDR2 from the germline V gene are MNHNS and SASEGT. The ends lost 3 bases at V and 1 base at J; junction bases unmatched: 3. This CDR3 contains 16 residues. The CDR3 nucleotides read TGTGCCAGCAGTGAGAGCGGGGGGGCGTCCTACAATGAGCAGTTCTTC. Residues: CASSESGGASYNEQFF.

This clone turned up a few times. This rearrangement joins TRBV19 to TRBJ2-3; D gene uncertain. V lost 3 bases and J 0 bases, leaving 10 bases between the germline ends. The CDR3 is 15 amino acids. The germline V gene has CDR1 LNHDA and CDR2 SQIVND (reference sequence). The CDR3 loop reads CASSITPGSTDTQYF. CDR3 DNA: TGTGCCAGTAGTATTACCCCCGGGAGCACAGATACGCAGTATTTT.

J is TRBJ2-7 and V is TRBV7-9; 10 bases are shared with TRBD1. Germline values: CDR1 SEHNR, CDR2 FQNEAQ (reference sequence). This CDR3 contains 14 residues. Unmatched junction bases numbered 4, after V lost 3 bases and J lost 5 bases. The CDR3 DNA sequence: TGTGCCAGCAGCTTGAGGACAGGGGGTAACGAGCAGTACTTC. This encodes CASSLRTGGNEQYF.

The J gene is TRBJ2-3, the V gene TRBV6-5; D might be TRBD2 (6 bases). The germline V gene encodes CDR1 MNHEY and CDR2 SVGAGI. V was shortened by 0 bases and J by 3 bases, with 10 bases between the two germline ends. This CDR3 comprises 15 residues. The CDR3 protein is CASSYSGGRTDTQYF. Written as DNA, the CDR3 is TGTGCCAGCAGTTACTCGGGAGGTCGGACAGATACGCAGTATTTT.

The chain recombines TRBV7-9 with TRBJ1-1; 7 nucleotides line up with TRBD1. In germline, CDR1 is SEHNR, CDR2 FQNEAQ (reference sequence). CDR3 length equals 15 residues. The junction had 11 bases not matched to a gene; V was cut back by 5 bases and J by 5 bases. The CDR3 DNA is TGTGCCAGCAGCACCCGACAGGGTCGAGGAACTGAAGCTTTCTTT. Protein: CASSTRQGRGTEAFF.

The chain uses TRBV10-3 and TRBJ2-3, with D possibly matching TRBD1 (6 bases). CDR3 length: 15 residues. Trimming pared 8 bases from V and 4 bases from J, leaving 19 bases between. Germline assignment: CDR1 ENHRY and CDR2 SYGVKD. The DNA of the CDR3 is TGTGCCATCCACTCCGGACAGTTTTCGGCAGATACGCAGTATTTT. Amino acid sequence: CAIHSGQFSADTQYF.

V is TRBV21-1 and J is TRBJ2-6; the table names TRBD1, a call not compared with the DNA. TRBV21-1 is assigned pseudogene status. CDR3 length: 17 residues. CDR3 sequence: CASSRQGKSSGANVLTF. Here the CDR3 DNA reads TGTGCCAGCAGCCGACAGGGGAAAAGCTCTGGGGCCAACGTCCTGACTTTC.

The J gene is TRBJ2-2, the V gene TRBV7-9, with a possible D match to TRBD2 (5 bases). The CDR3 extends over 15 amino acids. CDR1 is SEHNR and CDR2 is FQNEAQ in the germline V gene (reference sequence). The V end was cut by 4 bases, the J end by 1 base, with 10 bases between. CDR3 protein: CASSSTDWNTGELFF. The DNA for the CDR3 is TGTGCCAGCAGCTCTACGGACTGGAACACCGGGGAGCTGTTTTTT.

The chain links TRBV19 to TRBJ2-3, with TRBD2 matching over 8 bases. The J segment lost 0 bases and the V segment lost 5 bases, leaving 7 bases of the junction unmatched. In germline, CDR1 is LNHDA, CDR2 SQIVND (reference sequence). This CDR3 is 16 amino acids long. CDR3 coding DNA: TGTGCCAGTAGTTTTGCGGGGGGCACTAGCACAGATACGCAGTATTTT. Its translation is CASSFAGGTSTDTQYF. Full variable domain (remainder filled in from reference TRBV19 and TRBJ2-3): DGGITQSPKYLFRKEGQNVTLSCEQNLNHDAMYWYRQDPGQGLRLIYYSQIVNDFQKGDIAEGYSVSREKKESFPLTVTSAQKNPTAFYLCASSFAGGTSTDTQYFGPGTRLTVL.